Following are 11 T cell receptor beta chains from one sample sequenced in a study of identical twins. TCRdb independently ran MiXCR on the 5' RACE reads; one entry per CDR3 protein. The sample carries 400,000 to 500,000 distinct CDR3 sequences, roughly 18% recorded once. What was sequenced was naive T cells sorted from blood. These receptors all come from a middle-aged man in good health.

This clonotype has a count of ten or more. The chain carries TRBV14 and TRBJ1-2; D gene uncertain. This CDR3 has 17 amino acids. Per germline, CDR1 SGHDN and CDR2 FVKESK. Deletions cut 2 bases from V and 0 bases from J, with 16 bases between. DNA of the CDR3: TGTGCCAGCAGCCAATTGGACGGTGGAGTCACTAACTATGGCTACACCTTC. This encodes CASSQLDGGVTNYGYTF.

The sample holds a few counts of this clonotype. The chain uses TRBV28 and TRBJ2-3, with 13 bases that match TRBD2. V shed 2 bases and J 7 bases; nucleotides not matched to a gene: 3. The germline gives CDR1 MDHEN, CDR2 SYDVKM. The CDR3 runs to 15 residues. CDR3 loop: CASSLMGLAGYTQYF. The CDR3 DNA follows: TGTGCCAGCAGTTTAATGGGACTAGCGGGATATACGCAGTATTTT.

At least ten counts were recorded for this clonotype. CDR3 DNA sequence: TGCGCCAGCAGCTTGGGGGCAGATGGCAGTTCACCCCTCCACTTT. Translating it yields CASSLGADGSSPLHF. V and J are TRBV5-1 and TRBJ1-6; D is unclear. CDR1 SGHRS and CDR2 YFSETQ come from the germline V gene. The CDR3 has 15 residues. Trimming pared 0 bases from V and 9 bases from J, leaving 13 bases between.

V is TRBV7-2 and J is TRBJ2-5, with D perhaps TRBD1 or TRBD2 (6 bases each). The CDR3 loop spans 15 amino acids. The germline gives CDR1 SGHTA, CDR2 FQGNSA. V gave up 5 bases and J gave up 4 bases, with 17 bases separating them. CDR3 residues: CASSPESGGPETQYF. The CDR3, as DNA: TGTGCCAGCAGCCCAGAGTCCGGGGGCCCAGAGACCCAGTACTTC.

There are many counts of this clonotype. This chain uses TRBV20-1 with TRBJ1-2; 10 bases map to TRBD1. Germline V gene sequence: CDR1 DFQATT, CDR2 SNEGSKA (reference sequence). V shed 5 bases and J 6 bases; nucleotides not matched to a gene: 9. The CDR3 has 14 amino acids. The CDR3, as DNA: TGCAGTGCTCTAAGAGAGGGACAGGGGAATGGCTACACCTTC. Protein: CSALREGQGNGYTF.

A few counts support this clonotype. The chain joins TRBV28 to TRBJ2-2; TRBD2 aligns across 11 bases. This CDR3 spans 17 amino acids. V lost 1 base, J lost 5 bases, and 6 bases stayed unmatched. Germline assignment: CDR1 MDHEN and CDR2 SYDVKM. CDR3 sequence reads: CASSLFRLAGGTGELFF. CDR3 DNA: TGTGCCAGCAGTTTATTTCGGCTAGCGGGAGGAACCGGGGAGCTGTTTTTT.

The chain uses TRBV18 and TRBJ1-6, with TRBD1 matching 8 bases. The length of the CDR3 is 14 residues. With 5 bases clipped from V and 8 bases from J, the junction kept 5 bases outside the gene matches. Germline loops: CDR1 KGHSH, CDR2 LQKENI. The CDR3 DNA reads TGTGCCAGCTCAAGGACAGGGAGAGATTCACCCCTCCACTTT. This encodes CASSRTGRDSPLHF.

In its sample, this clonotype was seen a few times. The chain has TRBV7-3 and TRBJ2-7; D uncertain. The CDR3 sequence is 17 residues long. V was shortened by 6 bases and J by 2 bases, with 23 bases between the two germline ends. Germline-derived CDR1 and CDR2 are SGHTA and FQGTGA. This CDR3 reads CASSPPTYTDTTYEQYF. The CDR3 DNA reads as TGTGCCAGCAGTCCCCCTACTTACACCGACACAACCTACGAGCAGTACTTC.

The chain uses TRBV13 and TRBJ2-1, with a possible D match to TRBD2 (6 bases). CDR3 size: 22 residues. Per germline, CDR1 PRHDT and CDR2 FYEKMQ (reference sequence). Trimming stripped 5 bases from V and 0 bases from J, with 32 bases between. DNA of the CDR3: TGTGCCAGCAGCCAAGTGAAGGGCGGGACCGGGACCCCGAAAAGCTCCTACAATGAGCAGTTCTTC. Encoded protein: CASSQVKGGTGTPKSSYNEQFF.

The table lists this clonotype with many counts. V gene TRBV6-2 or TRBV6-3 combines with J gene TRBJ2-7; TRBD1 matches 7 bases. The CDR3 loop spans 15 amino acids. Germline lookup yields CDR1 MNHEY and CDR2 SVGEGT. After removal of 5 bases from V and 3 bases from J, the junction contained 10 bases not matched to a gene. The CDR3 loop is CASSPRNRGHYEQYF. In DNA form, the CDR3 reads TGTGCCAGCAGTCCGAGAAACAGGGGTCACTACGAGCAGTACTTC.

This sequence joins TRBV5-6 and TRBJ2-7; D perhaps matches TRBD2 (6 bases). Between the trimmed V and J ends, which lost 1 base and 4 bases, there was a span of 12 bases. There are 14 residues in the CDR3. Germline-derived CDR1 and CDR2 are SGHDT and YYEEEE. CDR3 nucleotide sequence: TGTGCCAGCAGCTTGCGGGGACTCCTATACGAGCAGTACTTC. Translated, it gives CASSLRGLLYEQYF.